This TCR beta chain derives from a study of T cells after yellow fever vaccination. Broader study findings: Secondary responses were weaker yet peaked faster, day 5 versus 15.

From the 5' RACE reads, TCRdb called clonotypes with MiXCR, one entry per CDR3 protein. The sample shows 250,000 to 300,000 distinct CDR3 sequences, around 13% of them seen only once. Germline V lookup: CDR1 SEHNR, CDR2 FQNEAQ (reference sequence). The CDR3 consists of 15 residues. V lost 5 bases, J lost 10 bases, and 10 bases stayed unmatched. This clonotype has only a few counts. Its matching antigen is unknown. This sequence was found in a man aged 25-45 years who received the YFV17D yellow fever vaccine. The chain couples TRBV7-9 to TRBJ2-1; 11 nucleotides agree with TRBD2. Source: CD4+ T cells sorted from PBMCs, taken 45 days after the yellow fever booster vaccination. The CDR3 sequence is CASSPELAGVREQFF. For the CDR3, the DNA is TGTGCCAGCAGCCCAGAACTAGCGGGAGTACGAGAGCAGTTCTTC. Drawing the rest from reference TRBV7-9 and TRBJ2-1, the complete variable domain is DTGVSQNPRHKITKRGQNVTFRCDPISEHNRLYWYRQTLGQGPEFLTYFQNEAQLEKSRLLSDRFSAERPKGSFSTLEIQRTEQGDSAMYLCASSPELAGVREQFFGPGTRLTVL.